These 19 T cell receptor beta chains originate from one sample sequenced in a study of beta chain features in type 1 diabetes. As every portion of the isolated RNA was reverse transcribed, the sequencing read expressed TCRB transcripts. Profiled with immunoSEQ multiplex PCR; TCRdb holds only in-frame clones, not every one. The data contain around 400,000 clones, roughly 16% of them singletons. The sample was naive CD4+ T cells from blood. The receptors here all came from a woman between 18 and 29 years old in good health.

There are a few counts of this clone. The gene calls are TRBV30 and TRBJ1-3; 9 positions agree with TRBD1. The CDR3 is 14 residues long. Germline V gives CDR1 GTSNPN, CDR2 SVGIG (reference sequence). V shed 3 bases, J shed 2 bases, and the junction held 2 bases outside the gene matches. The DNA of the CDR3 is TGTGCCTGGAGCAGGACAGGGGCTGGAAACACCATATATTTT. It yields the protein CAWSRTGAGNTIYF.

This clone has only a few counts. The V gene is TRBV5-5, the J gene TRBJ2-7, with TRBD2 matching over 11 bases. The CDR3 loop spans 16 amino acids. Looked up from germline, CDR1 is SGHKS and CDR2 is YYEKEE (reference sequence). The V gene end was trimmed by 0 bases and the J gene end by 6 bases; junction bases not matched to a gene: 8. DNA for the CDR3: TGTGCCAGCAGCTTGGCCGGAGGACTAGCGGGTATCGAGCAGTACTTC. This sequence encodes CASSLAGGLAGIEQYF.

In DNA form, the CDR3 reads TGTGCCTGGACCATGGACAGGGGCTATGGCTACACCTTC. Encoded protein: CAWTMDRGYGYTF. The chain is built from TRBV30 and TRBJ1-2; 9 bases align to TRBD1. From germline, CDR1 is GTSNPN and CDR2 SVGIG (reference sequence). V lost 4 bases to trimming and J lost 4 bases; unmatched junction nucleotides: 4. This CDR3 comprises 13 residues.

V gene TRBV25-1 combines with J gene TRBJ1-4; 7 nucleotides line up with TRBD1. Germline CDR1 MGHDK, CDR2 SYGVNS. Trimming cost V 3 bases and J 6 bases; bases outside gene matches: 13. This CDR3 is built from 17 residues. CDR3 sequence: CASSEDRDSLPDEKLFF. In DNA form, the CDR3 reads TGTGCCAGCAGTGAGGATCGGGACAGCCTGCCTGATGAAAAACTGTTTTTT.

The CDR3 here is CASSPLSSGAGNQPQHF. The CDR3 bases are TGTGCCAGCAGTCCGCTCTCCTCAGGGGCGGGCAATCAGCCCCAGCATTTT. V gene TRBV28 combines with J gene TRBJ1-5, with a tentative D call TRBD1 (6 bases). CDR3 size: 17 residues. Germline V CDR1 and CDR2: MDHEN, SYDVKM. Trimming pared 5 bases from V and 2 bases from J, leaving 19 bases between.

This clone was counted between two and nine times. The chain combines TRBV7-9 with TRBJ2-3; 7 bases map to TRBD2. V lost 8 bases and J lost 4; bases outside the gene matches: 12. Germline lookup yields CDR1 SEHNR and CDR2 FQNEAQ (reference sequence). The CDR3 extends over 15 amino acids. As DNA, the CDR3 is TGTGCCAGCGCCCCTGGGGGAGGGATGGCAGATACGCAGTATTTT. Its translation is CASAPGGGMADTQYF.

This chain joins TRBV25-1 and TRBJ1-3; D gene uncertain. The CDR3 is 12 amino acids. The germline V gene has CDR1 MGHDK and CDR2 SYGVNS. V was clipped by 8 bases and J by 0 bases, with 5 bases between them. Here the CDR3 DNA reads TGTGCCAGCCGGGGCTCTGGAAACACCATATATTTT. Its protein is CASRGSGNTIYF. Together with reference TRBV25-1 and TRBJ1-3, the CDR3 gives the full variable domain: EADIYQTPRYLVIGTGKKITLECSQTMGHDKMYWYQQDPGMELHLIHYSYGVNSTEKGDLSSESTVSRIRTEHFPLTLESARPSHTSQYLCASRGSGNTIYFGEGSWLTVV.

This rearrangement joins TRBV9 to TRBJ1-1, with D perhaps matching TRBD1 (6 bases). The V end lost 4 bases, the J end lost 4 bases, and 17 bases lay between the germline ends. Germline loops: CDR1 SGDLS, CDR2 YYNGEE. The CDR3 consists of 15 residues. This chain's CDR3 is CASSPRARGGTEAFF. The CDR3 region has the DNA TGTGCCAGCAGCCCGAGGGCCCGAGGGGGCACTGAAGCTTTCTTT.

The J gene is TRBJ2-7, the V gene TRBV5-4; perhaps TRBD1 as D (6 bases). The CDR3 totals 15 residues. Germline CDR1 SGHNT, CDR2 YYREEE (reference sequence). V gave up 5 bases and J gave up 2 bases, with 17 bases separating them. The CDR3 nucleotides are TGTGCCAGCAGAATGGAGACAGGTGGACCCTACGAGCAGTACTTC. Translating it yields CASRMETGGPYEQYF.

This sequence joins TRBV20-1 and TRBJ2-7; no clear D gene. In germline, CDR1 is DFQATT, CDR2 SNEGSKA (reference sequence). The V gene lost 6 bases and the J gene lost 6 bases, with 12 bases spanning the gap. CDR3 length: 11 residues. CDR3 residues: CSATDSSEQYF. In DNA form, the CDR3 reads TGCAGTGCAACCGACTCCAGCGAGCAGTACTTC.

The sample holds a few counts of this clone. The chain combines TRBV19 with TRBJ2-4; possible D gene TRBD1, 5 bases. The germline CDR1 and CDR2 sequences are LNHDA and SQIVND (reference sequence). This CDR3 is built from 12 residues. V lost 5 bases and J 11 bases, leaving 13 bases between the germline ends. CDR3 sequence reads: CASSAQGLLQYF. The CDR3 DNA reads TGTGCCAGTAGTGCTCAGGGATTACTTCAGTACTTC. Complete variable domain (other parts from reference TRBV19 and TRBJ2-4): DGGITQSPKYLFRKEGQNVTLSCEQNLNHDAMYWYRQDPGQGLRLIYYSQIVNDFQKGDIAEGYSVSREKKESFPLTVTSAQKNPTAFYLCASSAQGLLQYFGAGTRLSVL.

The V and J genes are TRBV5-1 and TRBJ2-1; 9 nucleotides line up with TRBD2. V shed 4 bases and J 8 bases; nucleotides not matched to a gene: 4. Germline loops: CDR1 SGHRS, CDR2 YFSETQ. This CDR3 has 13 amino acids. The CDR3 DNA reads TGCGCCAGCAGCAGGGGACTAGCAGATGAGCAGTTCTTC. Protein: CASSRGLADEQFF.

This clone has only a few counts. This chain connects TRBV29-1 to TRBJ1-4; the D gene is possibly TRBD1 (6 bases). The ends were cut back, 1 base at V and 4 bases at J, with 13 bases in the middle. Germline V gene lookup returns CDR1 SQVTM and CDR2 ANQGSEA. The CDR3 spans 15 residues. The CDR3 loop reads CSVEGGGRFNEKLFF. The CDR3 region has the DNA TGCAGCGTTGAAGGAGGGGGACGGTTTAATGAAAAACTGTTTTTT.

V is TRBV28 and J is TRBJ1-1; maybe TRBD1 (6 bases). V shed 6 bases and J shed 1 base, with 9 bases lying between them. This CDR3 spans 13 amino acids. CDR1 is MDHEN and CDR2 is SYDVKM in the germline V gene. For the CDR3, the DNA is TGTGCCAGCAGACCGACAGGGAACACTGAAGCTTTCTTT. This sequence encodes CASRPTGNTEAFF. Full variable domain (remainder filled in from reference TRBV28 and TRBJ1-1): DVKVTQSSRYLVKRTGEKVFLECVQDMDHENMFWYRQDPGLGLRLIYFSYDVKMKEKGDIPEGYSVSREKKERFSLILESASTNQTSMYLCASRPTGNTEAFFGQGTRLTVV.

This clone was observed a few times. The rearrangement joins TRBV19 to TRBJ1-2, with D possibly matching TRBD1 (5 bases). CDR3 size: 11 residues. V lost 6 bases and J 7 bases, leaving 9 bases between the germline ends. CDR1 is LNHDA, CDR2 SQIVND, per germline (reference sequence). The CDR3 DNA reads as TGTGCCAGTAGCGGGGGTCGTGGCTACACCTTC. Translated: CASSGGRGYTF.

The rearrangement joins TRBV6-5 to TRBJ2-7; unclear D gene. Germline values: CDR1 MNHEY, CDR2 SVGAGI. The length of the CDR3 is 15 residues. The ends were cut back, 5 bases at V and 2 bases at J, with 16 bases in the middle. CDR3 sequence: CASSPTFGRAYEQYF. The DNA of the CDR3 is TGTGCCAGCAGTCCAACGTTTGGTCGGGCCTACGAGCAGTACTTC.

In this sample, this clone turned up a few times. The V gene is TRBV2, the J gene TRBJ1-2, with no clear D. V was clipped by 3 bases and J by 5 bases, with 10 bases between them. The CDR3 is made up of 13 amino acids. Looked up from germline, CDR1 is SNHLY and CDR2 is FYNNEI. The CDR3 bases are TGTGCCAGCAGTGAGGTCCGGGAATATGGCTACACCTTC. Translated, it gives CASSEVREYGYTF.

The rearrangement joins TRBV5-1 to TRBJ2-5; tentative D call: TRBD1 (5 bases). With 2 bases removed from V and 5 bases from J, the gap between germline ends came to 16 bases. There are 15 residues in the CDR3. Per germline, CDR1 SGHRS and CDR2 YFSETQ. DNA of the CDR3: TGCGCCAGCAGCTTATCGACAGCGCCGAGGGAGACCCAGTACTTC. Encoded protein: CASSLSTAPRETQYF.

This clone has only a few counts. The chain links TRBV28 to TRBJ1-5, with 7 bases lining up with TRBD1. The CDR3 has 15 amino acids. Per the germline V gene, CDR1 is MDHEN and CDR2 is SYDVKM. V trimming: 6 bases; J trimming: 0 bases; junction bases outside the gene matches: 5. The CDR3 bases are TGTGCCAGCAGAGCAGGGGGTAATAGCAATCAGCCCCAGCATTTT. It is translated as CASRAGGNSNQPQHF.